This is a list of T cell receptor beta chains from one sample in a study of T cells in Graves' hyperthyroidism and ophthalmopathy. TCRdb reanalysed the multiplex PCR reads using MiXCR and keeps one entry per CDR3 protein. The profile shows about 840,000 distinct CDR3 sequences, more than 30% of them singletons. Sequencing used blood. The receptors stem from a young man with Graves' hyperthyroidism. The conserved cysteine and the conserved F or W are not part of the CDR3 here.

v_gene	j_gene	CDR3aa
TRBV10-2	TRBJ1-2	ASSVPDLQRWGYA
TRBV5-6	TRBJ1-1	ASSSPVTTGRRTEAF
TRBV7-4	TRBJ2-7	ASGKGAYEQY
TRBV5-1	TRBJ1-5	ASSLGGTGGQPQH
TRBV5-1	TRBJ2-7	ASSLGSGNYEQY
TRBV6-1	TRBJ2-7	ASSQRAGVTYEQY
TRBV7-2	TRBJ2-5	ASSIEGGPSGYQETQY
TRBV4-1	TRBJ1-6	ASSQEWTPWALH
TRBV10-3	TRBJ2-7	ATGTGGWEQY
TRBV9	TRBJ1-5	ASSVGLVQGPQH
TRBV29-1	TRBJ2-7	SVLAGTGNEQY
TRBV20-1	TRBJ1-6	SASPTVVKTLH
TRBV9	TRBJ2-2	ASSVGIMRDGELL
TRBV20-1	TRBJ2-7	SAKNPRSYEQY
TRBV7-9	TRBJ1-4	ASSSQGAANEKLF
TRBV19	TRBJ1-1	ASSPNTGNTEAF
TRBV10-3	TRBJ2-5	AISGADQETQY
TRBV12-3/TRBV12-4	TRBJ2-7	ASSYPGTGRDEQY
TRBV20-1	TRBJ2-7	SARDEASGDYEQY
TRBV6-9	TRBJ2-7	ASSSLAGGDSYEQY
TRBV7-2	TRBJ2-2	ASSSVAGDGELF
TRBV10-3	TRBJ1-1	AIRSGLTSGTEAF
TRBV7-8	TRBJ1-5	ASSPPGVGQPQH
TRBV20-1	TRBJ1-2	SARDLDRDLPTIGYT
TRBV7-9	TRBJ2-6	ASSSSTGGFGANVLT
TRBV5-6	TRBJ2-6	ASSLVATGANVLT
TRBV20-1	TRBJ2-5	SASALAGRQTQY
TRBV27	TRBJ2-7	ASSLGTGHHEQY
TRBV11-2	TRBJ2-5	ASSLGYQEAQY
TRBV15	TRBJ2-5	ATSGTAGIQETQY
TRBV2	TRBJ1-6	ASSDYSVALH
TRBV29-1	TRBJ1-1	SYSTEAF
TRBV7-9	TRBJ1-1	ASSVDRGFSSEAF
TRBV6-6	TRBJ1-2	ASSLGQGQSYGYT
TRBV7-2	TRBJ1-4	ASSLGVPEKLF
TRBV12-5	TRBJ2-5	ASGSGGTSGTQY
TRBV29-1	TRBJ1-2	SVGRGQGNYGYT
TRBV5-1	TRBJ2-7	ASSFNELAGGAVYEQY
TRBV12-3/TRBV12-4	TRBJ2-2	ASSYGSGELF
TRBV10-1	TRBJ1-5	ASSYSDGGGQPQH
TRBV20-1	TRBJ2-2	SARSQQGIGELF
TRBV20-1	TRBJ2-2	SARGSSGGHTGELF
TRBV19	TRBJ2-7	ASRRTSGSYEQY
TRBV5-1	TRBJ1-1	ASSYGRSLNTEAF
TRBV20-1	TRBJ1-5	SALGGKEPQH
TRBV29-1	TRBJ1-2	SLGTGLGYT
TRBV5-4	TRBJ1-5	ASSQDSPASDQPQH
TRBV5-1	TRBJ1-2	ASSLIGGEHGYT
TRBV5-5	TRBJ1-5	ASTIGTEYQPQH
TRBV9	TRBJ1-2	ASSGTGDNVIGYGYT
TRBV29-1	TRBJ1-5	SVRSGHQPQH
TRBV20-1	TRBJ1-6	SARVLYNSPLH